This T cell receptor beta chain was documented in a study of blood T cell repertoires in COVID-19. Study overall: Collection of acute and convalescent COVID-19 samples took place in the United States, Italy and Spain. T cells, B-cell-depleted T cells, or PBMCs provided the cDNA or gDNA that served as material.

Germline lookup yields CDR1 KGHDR and CDR2 SFDVKD. V was pared by 7 bases and J by 4 bases, with 25 bases of the junction left unmatched. The CDR3 length is 20 residues. The authors' processing: Counts of nucleated cells, estimated from reference gene primer amplification, were obtained. Assay: immunoSEQ multiplex PCR; the TCRdb copy retains only in-frame clones and omits some. V, J and clone size are taken as reported in that table, and D and trimming were inferred from the DNA itself. There are about 330,000 clones in the sample; roughly 90% occur only once, and nearly 6.5% lies in the top ten. The source of this sequence is a man aged 18 to 30 who had recovered from COVID-19. The V gene is TRBV24-1, the J gene TRBJ1-1; the match to TRBD1 covers 8 bases. Sequenced input: peripheral blood. In nucleotides, the CDR3 is TGTGCCACCAGCCAGTGGGGGTTGACAGGGGCCGATGGAGATCGCACTGAAGCTTTCTTT. Its translation is CATSQWGLTGADGDRTEAFF.